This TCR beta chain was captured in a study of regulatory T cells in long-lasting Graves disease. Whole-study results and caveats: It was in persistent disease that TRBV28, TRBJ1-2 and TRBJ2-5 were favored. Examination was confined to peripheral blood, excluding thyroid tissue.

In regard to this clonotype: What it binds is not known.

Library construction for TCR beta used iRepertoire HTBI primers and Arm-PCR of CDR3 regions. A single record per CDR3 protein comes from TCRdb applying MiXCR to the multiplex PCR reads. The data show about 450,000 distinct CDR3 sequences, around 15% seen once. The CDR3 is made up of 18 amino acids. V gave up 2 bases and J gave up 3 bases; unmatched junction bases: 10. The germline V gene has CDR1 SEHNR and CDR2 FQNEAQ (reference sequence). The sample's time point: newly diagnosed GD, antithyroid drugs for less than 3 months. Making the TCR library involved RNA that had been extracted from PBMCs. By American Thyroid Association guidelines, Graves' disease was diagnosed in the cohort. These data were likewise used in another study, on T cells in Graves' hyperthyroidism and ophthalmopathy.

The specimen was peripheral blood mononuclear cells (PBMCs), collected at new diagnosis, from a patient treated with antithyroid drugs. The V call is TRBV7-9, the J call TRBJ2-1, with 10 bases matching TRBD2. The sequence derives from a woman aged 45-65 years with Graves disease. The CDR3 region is CASSLTSRPSGSYNEQFF. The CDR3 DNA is TGTGCCAGCAGCTTAACCTCCCGGCCTAGCGGGAGCTACAATGAGCAGTTCTTC.